The sequence of this T cell receptor beta chain was determined in a study of technical replicates of blood from a few donors. Per the germline V gene, CDR1 is SGHRS and CDR2 is YFSETQ. This CDR3 comprises 17 residues. Trimming cost V 1 base and J 5 bases; bases outside gene matches: 13. Assay: immunoSEQ multiplex PCR; the TCRdb copy retains only in-frame clones and omits some. Found here are approximately 81,000 clones, roughly four fifths of them singletons; the top ten hold roughly 3.7%. The receptor comes from a human donor in good health. Some clones in this sample may be carry-over from other donors' samples. Sequencing used PBMCs. The chain recombines TRBV5-1 with TRBJ2-5; 8 nucleotides align to TRBD1. CDR3: CASSLIVRAGGGETQYF. In DNA, the CDR3 is TGCGCCAGCAGCTTGATTGTTCGGGCAGGGGGCGGGGAGACCCAGTACTTC.